The next 8 T cell receptor beta chains were all read from a single sample in a study of cytomegalovirus exposure and HLA in healthy donors. With 60 Vbeta and 13 Jbeta primers, the PCR was carried out. The protocol was immunoSEQ multiplex PCR, while the TCRdb copy is restricted to in-frame clones and leaves out a portion. The data show more than 100,000 clones, around 9% seen once. The sample was PBMCs. Receptors originate from a woman aged 40 to 49 in good health and CMV-seropositive.

This clone was detected only a few times. This sequence joins TRBV20-1 and TRBJ2-5; the D is unclear. Trimming removed 5 bases at V and 5 bases at J, with 9 bases between. Germline V gives CDR1 DFQATT, CDR2 SNEGSKA (reference sequence). CDR3 length equals 11 residues. CDR3 protein: CSAPSVETQYF. As DNA, the CDR3 is TGCAGTGCTCCTTCTGTTGAGACCCAGTACTTC.

V usage is TRBV18 and J usage is TRBJ2-1; 15 bases match TRBD2. The germline V gene has CDR1 KGHSH and CDR2 LQKENI. This CDR3 contains 19 residues. Trimming cost V 5 bases and J 5 bases; bases outside gene matches: 13. The CDR3 is CASSSQGLAGGPRDNEQFF. CDR3 DNA sequence: TGTGCCAGCTCATCCCAGGGACTAGCGGGGGGCCCCAGGGACAATGAGCAGTTCTTC.

This clone was counted between two and nine times. This chain connects TRBV2 to TRBJ2-5; TRBD1 might be the D (7 bases). Between the trimmed V and J ends, which lost 8 bases and 2 bases, there was a span of 18 bases. Germline V lookup: CDR1 SNHLY, CDR2 FYNNEI. This CDR3 has 15 amino acids. CDR3 nucleotides: TGTGCCAGCTCCTTCGAGGCAGGGGGGCAAGAGACCCAGTACTTC. Amino acids: CASSFEAGGQETQYF.

V is TRBV19 and J is TRBJ2-6, with 9 positions matching TRBD1. Losses at the gene ends were 1 base for V and 0 bases for J; bases not matched to a gene: 4. Per germline, CDR1 LNHDA and CDR2 SQIVND (reference sequence). The CDR3 is 18 residues long. The CDR3 region has the DNA TGTGCCAGTAGTATAGGGGACAGGGACGACTCTGGGGCCAACGTCCTGACTTTC. This gives the protein CASSIGDRDDSGANVLTF.

Comment on this clone: Other DNA sequences in this specimen translate into the identical CDR3. This chain links TRBV6-5 with TRBJ1-1; 8 nucleotides agree with TRBD1. The CDR3 totals 16 residues. V gave up 0 bases and J gave up 8 bases; unmatched junction bases: 11. CDR1 is MNHEY and CDR2 is SVGAGI in the germline V gene. CDR3 bases: TGTGCCAGCAGTTACTCGAGTCCCGGGACAGGAGCAGAAGCTTTCTTT. Protein sequence: CASSYSSPGTGAEAFF.

The chain has TRBV6-5 and TRBJ2-7, with D possibly being TRBD1 (5 bases). The CDR3 consists of 15 residues. Trimming removed 0 bases from V and 2 bases from J, with 11 bases in between. Germline CDR1 reads MNHEY; CDR2 reads SVGAGI. Here the CDR3 reads CASSYSWGRPYEQYF. The CDR3 bases are TGTGCCAGCAGTTACTCGTGGGGCAGGCCCTACGAGCAGTACTTC.

The chain carries TRBV6-1 and TRBJ1-1; D is possibly TRBD1 (6 bases). This CDR3 is 14 amino acids long. CDR1 and CDR2 from the germline V gene are MNHNS and SASEGT. Trimming cost V 7 bases and J 6 bases, with 18 bases left between them. The CDR3 reads CASTRGRSDSEAFF. The CDR3 DNA sequence: TGTGCCAGCACCAGGGGTAGGTCTGATTCTGAAGCTTTCTTT.

A few counts support this clone. V is TRBV10-3 and J is TRBJ1-5, with a possible D match to TRBD1 (6 bases). Trimming left V 11 bases short and J 1 base short, with 21 bases between. This CDR3 has 16 residues. Looked up from germline, CDR1 is ENHRY and CDR2 is SYGVKD. This CDR3 is CALSRAGGRSNQPQHF. CDR3 sequence (DNA): TGTGCCTTATCAAGGGCGGGGGGCCGGAGCAATCAGCCCCAGCATTTT.